A single sample is the source of the 6 T cell receptor beta chains below, sequenced in a study of patients and donors after allogeneic stem cell transplantation. TCRdb recomputed calls from the RT-PCR reads with MiXCR, one row per CDR3 protein. The sample lists hundreds of thousands of distinct CDR3 sequences, 16% seen once, with around 6.8% in the top ten. Input material: blood, either unsorted or a sorted T cell fraction (not recorded which). The receptor set was obtained from a human donor who was either an allogeneic HSCT recipient or a stem cell or donor lymphocyte infusion donor (not recorded which). It is not recorded whose cells these are; they may come from a transplant donor.

This clonotype has only a few counts. V gene TRBV4-1 combines with J gene TRBJ2-3, with D possibly matching TRBD1 (5 bases). V dropped 4 bases and J dropped 4 bases, with 9 bases sitting between them. CDR1 MGHRA and CDR2 YSYEKL come from the germline V gene. This CDR3 is 13 amino acids long. The CDR3 protein is CASSLGRADTQYF. The CDR3 DNA reads as TGCGCCAGCAGCCTCGGCAGGGCAGATACGCAGTATTTT.

Only a few counts were recorded for this clonotype. The rearrangement joins TRBV27 to TRBJ1-6; no firm D call. V was trimmed by 7 bases and J by 7 bases, leaving 20 bases between them. CDR3 length: 16 residues. Germline CDR1 is MNHEY and CDR2 is SMNVEV (reference sequence). This CDR3 reads CASTLIGGRPNSPLHF. The CDR3 nucleotides read TGTGCCAGCACCCTTATCGGCGGCAGGCCAAATTCACCCCTCCACTTT.

The chain uses TRBV9 and TRBJ2-1; 12 positions match TRBD2. V trimming: 0 bases; J trimming: 2 bases; junction bases outside the gene matches: 3. The CDR3 loop spans 17 amino acids. Germline V CDR1 and CDR2: SGDLS, YYNGEE. CDR3 sequence: CASSVDASGRAYNEQFF. CDR3 nucleotides: TGTGCCAGCAGCGTAGATGCTAGCGGGAGGGCCTACAATGAGCAGTTCTTC. The variable domain in full, with the rest retrieved from reference TRBV9 and TRBJ2-1, is DSGVTQTPKHLITATGQRVTLRCSPRSGDLSVYWYQQSLDQGLQFLIQYYNGEERAKGNILERFSAQQFPDLHSELNLSSLELGDSALYFCASSVDASGRAYNEQFFGPGTRLTVL.

This clonotype appeared a few times. The V and J genes are TRBV30 and TRBJ2-3, with 7 nucleotides matching TRBD2. V shed 7 bases and J 4 bases; nucleotides not matched to a gene: 5. This CDR3 has 12 amino acids. Germline CDR1 reads GTSNPN; CDR2 reads SVGIG (reference sequence). CDR3 in DNA: TGTGCCTTCAATGGGGGGGCAGATACGCAGTATTTT. Translating it yields CAFNGGADTQYF.

This clonotype appeared a few times. The chain joins TRBV7-2 to TRBJ1-5; tentatively, D is TRBD1 (5 bases). The germline V and J ends were trimmed by 2 bases and 4 bases, with 12 bases remaining between them. Germline V gene lookup returns CDR1 SGHTA and CDR2 FQGNSA. This CDR3 contains 15 residues. CDR3 nucleotides: TGTGCCAGCAGCTTATCGGGGGGGGGAAATCAGCCCCAGCATTTT. Residues: CASSLSGGGNQPQHF.

Ten or more counts support this clonotype. V is TRBV12-3 or TRBV12-4 and J is TRBJ2-1, with unresolved D. CDR3 length: 14 amino acids. Between the trimmed V and J ends, which lost 3 bases and 6 bases, there was a span of 12 bases. The CDR3 sequence: CASSFPGLINEQFF. In nucleotides, the CDR3 is TGTGCCAGCAGTTTCCCGGGTCTCATCAATGAGCAGTTCTTC.